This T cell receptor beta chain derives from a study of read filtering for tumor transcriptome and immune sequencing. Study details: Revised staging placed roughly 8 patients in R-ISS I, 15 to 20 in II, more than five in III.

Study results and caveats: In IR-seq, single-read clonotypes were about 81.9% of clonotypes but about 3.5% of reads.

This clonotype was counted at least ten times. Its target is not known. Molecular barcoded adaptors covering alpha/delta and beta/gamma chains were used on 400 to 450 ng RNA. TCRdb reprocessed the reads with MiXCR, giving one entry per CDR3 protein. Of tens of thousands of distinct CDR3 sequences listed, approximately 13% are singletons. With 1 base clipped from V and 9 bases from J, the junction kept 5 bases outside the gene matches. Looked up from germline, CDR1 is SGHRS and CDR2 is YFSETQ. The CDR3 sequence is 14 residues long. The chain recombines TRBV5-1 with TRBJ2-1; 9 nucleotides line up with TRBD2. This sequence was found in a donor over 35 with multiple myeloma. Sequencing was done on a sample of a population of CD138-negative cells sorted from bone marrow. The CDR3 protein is CASSLPREGSEQFF. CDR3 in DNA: TGCGCCAGCAGCTTGCCGCGGGAGGGCAGTGAGCAGTTCTTC.